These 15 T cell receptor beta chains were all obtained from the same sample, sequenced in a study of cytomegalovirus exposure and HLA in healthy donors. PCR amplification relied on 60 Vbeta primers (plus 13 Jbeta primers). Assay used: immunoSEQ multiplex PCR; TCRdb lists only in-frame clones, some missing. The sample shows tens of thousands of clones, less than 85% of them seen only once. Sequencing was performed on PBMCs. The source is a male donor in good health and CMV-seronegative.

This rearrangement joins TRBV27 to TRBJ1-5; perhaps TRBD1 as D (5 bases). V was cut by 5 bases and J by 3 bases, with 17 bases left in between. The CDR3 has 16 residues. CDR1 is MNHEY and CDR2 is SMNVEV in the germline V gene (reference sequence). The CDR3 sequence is CASSPGTSGLNQPQHF. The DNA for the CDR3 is TGTGCCAGCAGTCCGGGGACTTCGGGGCTCAATCAGCCCCAGCATTTT.

The CDR3, as DNA: TGTGCCAGCAGGCGACAAGGGTGGGAGCCCAATGGCTACACCTTC. Amino acids: CASRRQGWEPNGYTF. This sequence joins TRBV6-5 and TRBJ1-2, with D uncertain. Germline V gene data show CDR1 as MNHEY and CDR2 as SVGAGI. V was pared by 6 bases and J by 6 bases, with 20 bases between. The length of the CDR3 is 15 residues.

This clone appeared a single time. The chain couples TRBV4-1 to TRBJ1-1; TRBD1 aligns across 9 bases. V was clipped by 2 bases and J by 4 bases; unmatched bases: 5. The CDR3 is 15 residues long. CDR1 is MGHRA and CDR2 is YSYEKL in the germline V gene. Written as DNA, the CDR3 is TGCGCCAGCAGCCAATCACGGACAGGGGCCACTGAAGCTTTCTTT. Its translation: CASSQSRTGATEAFF.

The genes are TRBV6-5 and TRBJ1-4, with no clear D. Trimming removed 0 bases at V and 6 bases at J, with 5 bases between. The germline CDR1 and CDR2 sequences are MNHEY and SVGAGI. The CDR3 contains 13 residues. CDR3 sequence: CASSYSAYEKLFF. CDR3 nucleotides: TGTGCCAGCAGTTACTCGGCTTATGAAAAACTGTTTTTT.

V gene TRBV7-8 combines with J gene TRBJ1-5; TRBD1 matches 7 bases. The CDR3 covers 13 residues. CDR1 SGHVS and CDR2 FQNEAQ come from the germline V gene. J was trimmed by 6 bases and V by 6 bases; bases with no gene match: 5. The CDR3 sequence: CASSPTGAQPQHF. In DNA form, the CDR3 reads TGTGCCAGCAGTCCTACAGGGGCTCAGCCCCAGCATTTT.

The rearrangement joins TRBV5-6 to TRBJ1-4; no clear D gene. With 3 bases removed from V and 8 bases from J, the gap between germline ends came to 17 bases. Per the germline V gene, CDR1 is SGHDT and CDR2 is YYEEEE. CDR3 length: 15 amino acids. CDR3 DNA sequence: TGTGCCAGCAGCTGGGGTCTGGGAGAGACGGAAAAACTGTTTTTT. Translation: CASSWGLGETEKLFF. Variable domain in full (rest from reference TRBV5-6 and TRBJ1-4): DAGVTQSPTHLIKTRGQQVTLRCSPKSGHDTVSWYQQALGQGPQFIFQYYEEEERQRGNFPDRFSGHQFPNYSSELNVNALLLGDSALYLCASSWGLGETEKLFFGSGTQLSVL.

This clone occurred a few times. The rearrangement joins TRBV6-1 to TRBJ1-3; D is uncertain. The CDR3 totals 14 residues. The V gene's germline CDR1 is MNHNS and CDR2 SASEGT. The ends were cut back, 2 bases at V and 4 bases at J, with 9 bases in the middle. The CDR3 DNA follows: TGTGCCAGCAGTGAAAGCGCCAACGGAAACACCATATATTTT. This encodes CASSESANGNTIYF.

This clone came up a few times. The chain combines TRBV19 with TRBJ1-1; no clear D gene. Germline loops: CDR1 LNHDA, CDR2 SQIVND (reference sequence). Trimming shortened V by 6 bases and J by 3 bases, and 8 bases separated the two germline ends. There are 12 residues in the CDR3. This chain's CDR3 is CASSETYTEAFF. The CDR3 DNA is TGTGCCAGTAGCGAGACATACACTGAAGCTTTCTTT.

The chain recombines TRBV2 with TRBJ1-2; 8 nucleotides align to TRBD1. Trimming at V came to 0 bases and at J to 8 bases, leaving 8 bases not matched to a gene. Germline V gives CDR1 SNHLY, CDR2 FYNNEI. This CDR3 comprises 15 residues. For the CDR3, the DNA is TGTGCCAGCAGTGAAGCGGGACAGGTCCTAGAGGGCTACACCTTC. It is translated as CASSEAGQVLEGYTF.

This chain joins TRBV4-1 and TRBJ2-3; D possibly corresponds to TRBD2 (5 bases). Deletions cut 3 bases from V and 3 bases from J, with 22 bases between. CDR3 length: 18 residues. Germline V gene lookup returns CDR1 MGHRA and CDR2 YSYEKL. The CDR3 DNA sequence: TGCGCCAGCAGCCAGTTTTTGGTACTAGTCGGCCGAACAGATACGCAGTATTTT. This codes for CASSQFLVLVGRTDTQYF.

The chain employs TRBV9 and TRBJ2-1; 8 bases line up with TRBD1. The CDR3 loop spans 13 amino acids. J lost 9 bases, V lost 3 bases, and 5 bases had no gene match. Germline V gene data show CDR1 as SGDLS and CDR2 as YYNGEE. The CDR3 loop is CASSASGGGEQFF. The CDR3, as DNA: TGTGCCAGCAGCGCCTCAGGGGGCGGTGAGCAGTTCTTC.

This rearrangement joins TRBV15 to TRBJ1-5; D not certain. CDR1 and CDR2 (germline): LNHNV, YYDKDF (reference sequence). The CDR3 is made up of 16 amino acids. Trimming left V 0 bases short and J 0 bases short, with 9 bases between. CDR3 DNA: TGTGCCACCAGCAGAGATGAGGGTCATAGCAATCAGCCCCAGCATTTT. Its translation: CATSRDEGHSNQPQHF.

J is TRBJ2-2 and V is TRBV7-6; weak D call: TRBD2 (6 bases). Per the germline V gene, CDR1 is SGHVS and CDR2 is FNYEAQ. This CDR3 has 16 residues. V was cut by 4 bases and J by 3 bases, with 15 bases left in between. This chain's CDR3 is CASSWITSWDTGELFF. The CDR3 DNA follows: TGTGCCAGCAGCTGGATCACTAGCTGGGACACCGGGGAGCTGTTTTTT.

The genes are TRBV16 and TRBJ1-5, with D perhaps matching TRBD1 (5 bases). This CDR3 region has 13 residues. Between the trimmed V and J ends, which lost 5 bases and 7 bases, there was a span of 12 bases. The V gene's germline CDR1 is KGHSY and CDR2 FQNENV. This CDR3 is CASSDRGFQPQHF. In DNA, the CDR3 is TGTGCCAGCAGCGATCGGGGGTTCCAGCCCCAGCATTTT.

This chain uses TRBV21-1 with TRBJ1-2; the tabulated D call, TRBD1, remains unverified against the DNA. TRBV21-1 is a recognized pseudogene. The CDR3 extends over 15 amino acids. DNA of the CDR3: TGTGCCAGCAGCAAAGCGGCAGGGGGCGGCTATGGCTACACCTTC. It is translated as CASSKAAGGGYGYTF.